This T cell receptor beta chain was profiled in a study of blood T cells in healthy people across ages. V was trimmed by 1 base and J by 0 bases, leaving 7 bases between them. Germline V gene lookup returns CDR1 GTSNPN and CDR2 SVGIG (reference sequence). There are 15 residues in the CDR3. This clonotype occurred a few times. Using a J-beta primer mix together with a sample-barcoded 5' primer, a second PCR was run for roughly 6 to 12 cycles. TCRdb re-called the 5' RACE reads with MiXCR, one entry per CDR3 protein. The sample yields some 1.5 million distinct CDR3 sequences, under 55% seen once. V is TRBV30 and J is TRBJ1-6; no reliable D call. The receptor was isolated from a woman in her late teens or twenties in good health. Input material: blood. Here the CDR3 reads CAWSGMSSYNSPLHF. CDR3 coding DNA: TGTGCCTGGAGTGGGATGAGCTCCTATAATTCACCCCTCCACTTT.